This T cell receptor beta chain was captured by sequencing in a study of cytomegalovirus exposure and HLA in healthy donors. Study in general: The same platform used for the approximately 670 first-cohort repertoires was also used for the 90 to 150 validation repertoires, as a later analysis reported.

This clone was detected once. Data came from immunoSEQ multiplex PCR; TCRdb stores just in-frame clones and leaves some out. The profile shows roughly 330,000 clones, approximately 86% of them singletons. Germline CDR1 SGDLS, CDR2 YYNGEE. The V end was cut by 0 bases, the J end by 0 bases, with 9 bases between. The CDR3 is 15 amino acids. Sequencing input: PBMCs. The TCR sequence derives from a woman aged 25-40 years in good health and CMV-seropositive. The chain couples TRBV9 to TRBJ2-5, with D possibly being TRBD1 or TRBD2 (5 bases each). The CDR3 spells CASSVAWGNQETQYF. The CDR3 DNA follows: TGTGCCAGCAGCGTAGCGTGGGGGAACCAAGAGACCCAGTACTTC.